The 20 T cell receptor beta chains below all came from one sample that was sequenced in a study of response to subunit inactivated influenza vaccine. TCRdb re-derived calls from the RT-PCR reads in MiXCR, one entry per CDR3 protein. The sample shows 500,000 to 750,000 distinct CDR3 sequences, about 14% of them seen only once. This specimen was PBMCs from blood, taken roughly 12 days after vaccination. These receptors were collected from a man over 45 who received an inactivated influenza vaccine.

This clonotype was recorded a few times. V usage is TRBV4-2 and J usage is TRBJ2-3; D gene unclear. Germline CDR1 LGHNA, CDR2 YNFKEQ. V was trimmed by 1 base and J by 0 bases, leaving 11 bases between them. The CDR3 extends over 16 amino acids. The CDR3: CASSQGTLISTDTQYF. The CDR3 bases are TGTGCCAGCAGCCAAGGGACGTTAATTAGCACAGATACGCAGTATTTT.

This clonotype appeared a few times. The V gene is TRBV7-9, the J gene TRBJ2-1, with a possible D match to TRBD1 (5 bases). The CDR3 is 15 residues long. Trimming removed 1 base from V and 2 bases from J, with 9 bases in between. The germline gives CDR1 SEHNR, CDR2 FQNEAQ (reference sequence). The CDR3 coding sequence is TGTGCCAGCAGCTTAGAGGGGCGGACCTACAATGAGCAGTTCTTC. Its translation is CASSLEGRTYNEQFF.

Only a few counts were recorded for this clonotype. The CDR3 is CASSATSGLEQFF. In DNA, the CDR3 is TGTGCCAGCAGCGCAACGTCTGGGCTCGAGCAGTTCTTC. This chain joins TRBV7-2 and TRBJ2-1; D uncertain. Germline V gives CDR1 SGHTA, CDR2 FQGNSA. This CDR3 is built from 13 residues. V was pared by 5 bases and J by 10 bases, with 15 bases between.

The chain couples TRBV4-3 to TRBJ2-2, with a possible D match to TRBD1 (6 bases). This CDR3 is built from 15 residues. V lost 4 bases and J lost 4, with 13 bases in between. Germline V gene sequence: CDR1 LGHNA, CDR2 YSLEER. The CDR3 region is CASSPQTGTTGELFF. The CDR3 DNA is TGCGCCAGCAGCCCTCAAACAGGGACCACCGGGGAGCTGTTTTTT.

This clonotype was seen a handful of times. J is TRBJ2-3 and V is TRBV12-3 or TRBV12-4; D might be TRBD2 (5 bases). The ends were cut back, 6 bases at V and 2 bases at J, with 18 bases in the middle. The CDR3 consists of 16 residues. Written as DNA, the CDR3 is TGTGCCAGCAGCCCGACGTCCTGGAGGACCACAGATACGCAGTATTTT. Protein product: CASSPTSWRTTDTQYF.

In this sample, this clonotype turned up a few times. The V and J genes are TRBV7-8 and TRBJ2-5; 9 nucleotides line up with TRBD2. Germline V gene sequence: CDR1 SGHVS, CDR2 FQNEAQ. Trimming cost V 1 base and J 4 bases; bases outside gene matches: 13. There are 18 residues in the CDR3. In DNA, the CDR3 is TGTGCCAGCAGCTTAGAAGCTAGCGGGATAGCCGGTCGAGAGACCCAGTACTTC. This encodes CASSLEASGIAGRETQYF. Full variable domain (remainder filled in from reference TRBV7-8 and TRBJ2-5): GAGVSQSPRYKVAKRGQDVALRCDPISGHVSLFWYQQALGQGPEFLTYFQNEAQLDKSGLPSDRFFAERPEGSVSTLKIQRTQQEDSAVYLCASSLEASGIAGRETQYFGPGTRLLVL.

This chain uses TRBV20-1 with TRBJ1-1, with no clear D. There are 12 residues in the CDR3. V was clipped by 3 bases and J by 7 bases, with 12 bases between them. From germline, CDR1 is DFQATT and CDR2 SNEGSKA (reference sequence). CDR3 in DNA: TGCAGTGCTAGCGTGCAGCTACTTGAAGCTTTCTTT. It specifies CSASVQLLEAFF.

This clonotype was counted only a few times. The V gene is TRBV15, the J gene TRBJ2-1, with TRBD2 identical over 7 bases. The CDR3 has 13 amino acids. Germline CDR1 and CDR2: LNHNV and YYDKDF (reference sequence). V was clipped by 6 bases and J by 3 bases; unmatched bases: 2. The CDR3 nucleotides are TGTGCCACCAGGGCGGGGGTCTACAATGAGCAGTTCTTC. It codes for CATRAGVYNEQFF.

The CDR3 spells CATTVNLENTEAFF. CDR3 nucleotides: TGTGCCACCACCGTCAATCTGGAGAACACTGAAGCTTTCTTT. The chain combines TRBV10-3 with TRBJ1-1; D is unresolved. Per germline, CDR1 ENHRY and CDR2 SYGVKD. This CDR3 region has 14 residues. Trimming stripped 10 bases from V and 1 base from J, with 16 bases between.

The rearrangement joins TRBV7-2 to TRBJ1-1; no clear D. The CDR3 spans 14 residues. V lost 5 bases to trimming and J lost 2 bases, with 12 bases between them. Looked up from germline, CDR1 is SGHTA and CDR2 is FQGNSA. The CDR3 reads CASSQKWQNTEAFF. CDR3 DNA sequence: TGTGCCAGCAGCCAGAAGTGGCAAAACACTGAAGCTTTCTTT.

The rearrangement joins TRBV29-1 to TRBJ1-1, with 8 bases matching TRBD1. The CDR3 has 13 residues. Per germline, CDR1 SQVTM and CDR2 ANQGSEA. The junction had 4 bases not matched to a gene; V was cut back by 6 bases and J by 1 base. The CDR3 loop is CSVGQAENTEAFF. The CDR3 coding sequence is TGCAGCGTGGGACAGGCGGAGAACACTGAAGCTTTCTTT.

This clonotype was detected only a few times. CDR3 nucleotide sequence: TGTGCCAGCAGTTGGGAGGGGGGACTAGCGGGAGTAGACGAGACCCAGTACTTC. Translated, it gives CASSWEGGLAGVDETQYF. This chain connects TRBV28 to TRBJ2-5; TRBD2 agrees at 14 bases. V was clipped by 4 bases and J by 5 bases; unmatched bases: 12. Germline CDR1 is MDHEN and CDR2 is SYDVKM. This CDR3 contains 18 residues.

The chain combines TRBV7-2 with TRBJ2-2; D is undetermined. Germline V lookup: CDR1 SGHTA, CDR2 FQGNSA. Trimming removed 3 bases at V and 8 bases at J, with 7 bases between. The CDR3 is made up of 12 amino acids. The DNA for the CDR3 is TGTGCCAGCAGCTTTACTTGGGGGGAGCTGTTTTTT. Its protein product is CASSFTWGELFF.

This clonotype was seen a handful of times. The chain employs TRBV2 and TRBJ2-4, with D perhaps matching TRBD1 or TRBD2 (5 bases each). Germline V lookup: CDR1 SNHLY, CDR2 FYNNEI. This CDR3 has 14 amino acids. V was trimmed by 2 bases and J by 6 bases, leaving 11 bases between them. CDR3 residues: CASSELTRGNIQYF. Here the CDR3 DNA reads TGTGCCAGCAGTGAACTAACTAGGGGAAACATTCAGTACTTC.

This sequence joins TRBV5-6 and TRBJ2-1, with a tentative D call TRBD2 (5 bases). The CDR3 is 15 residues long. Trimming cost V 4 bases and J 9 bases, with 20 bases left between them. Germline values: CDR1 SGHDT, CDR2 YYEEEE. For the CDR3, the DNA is TGTGCCAGCAGCCAACAAATAGCGAGCATTGGTGAGCAGTTCTTC. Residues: CASSQQIASIGEQFF. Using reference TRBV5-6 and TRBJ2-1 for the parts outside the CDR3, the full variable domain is DAGVTQSPTHLIKTRGQQVTLRCSPKSGHDTVSWYQQALGQGPQFIFQYYEEEERQRGNFPDRFSGHQFPNYSSELNVNALLLGDSALYLCASSQQIASIGEQFFGPGTRLTVL.

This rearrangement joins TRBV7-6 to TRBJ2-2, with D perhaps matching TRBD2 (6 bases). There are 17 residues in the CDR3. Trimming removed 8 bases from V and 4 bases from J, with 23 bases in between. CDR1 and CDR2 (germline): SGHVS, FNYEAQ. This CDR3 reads CASRRRPGTYSTGELFF. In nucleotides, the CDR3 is TGTGCCAGCCGCAGACGGCCAGGGACTTATAGCACCGGGGAGCTGTTTTTT. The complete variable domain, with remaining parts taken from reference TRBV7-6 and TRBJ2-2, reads GAGVSQSPRYKVTKRGQDVALRCDPISGHVSLYWYRQALGQGPEFLTYFNYEAQQDKSGLPNDRFSAERPEGSISTLTIQRTEQRDSAMYRCASRRRPGTYSTGELFFGEGSRLTVL.

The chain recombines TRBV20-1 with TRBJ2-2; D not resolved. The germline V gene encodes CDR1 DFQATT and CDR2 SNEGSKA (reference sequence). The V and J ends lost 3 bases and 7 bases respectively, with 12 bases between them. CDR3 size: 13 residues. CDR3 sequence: CSASQPLGGELFF. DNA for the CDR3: TGCAGTGCTAGCCAACCTCTTGGCGGGGAGCTGTTTTTT.

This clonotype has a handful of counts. The CDR3: CASSAQGGFSNTEAFF. The CDR3 DNA sequence: TGTGCCAGCAGTGCACAAGGGGGCTTTTCAAACACTGAAGCTTTCTTT. The rearrangement links TRBV25-1 to TRBJ1-1; TRBD1 agrees at 7 bases. Germline lookup yields CDR1 MGHDK and CDR2 SYGVNS. CDR3 length equals 16 residues. Trimming at V came to 4 bases and at J to 2 bases, leaving 10 bases not matched to a gene.

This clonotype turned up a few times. CDR3 sequence (DNA): TGTGCCAGCAAACTGGACACCTACAATGAGCAGTTCTTC. This sequence encodes CASKLDTYNEQFF. V and J are TRBV6-1 and TRBJ2-1; weak D call: TRBD1 (5 bases). V shed 7 bases and J shed 2 bases, with 9 bases lying between them. Germline-derived CDR1 and CDR2 are MNHNS and SASEGT. The CDR3 sequence is 13 residues long.

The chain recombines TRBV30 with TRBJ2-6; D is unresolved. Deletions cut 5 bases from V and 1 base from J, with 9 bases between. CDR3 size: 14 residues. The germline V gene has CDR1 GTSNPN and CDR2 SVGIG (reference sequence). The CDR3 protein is CAWGPGSGANVLTF. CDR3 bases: TGTGCCTGGGGTCCAGGTTCTGGGGCCAACGTCCTGACTTTC.